Each of the 20 T cell receptor beta chains below was sequenced from the same sample in a study of blood T cells in healthy people across ages. Next came a second PCR, run for roughly 6 to 11 cycles, which used a sample-barcoded 5' primer along with a J-beta primer mix. From the 5' RACE reads, TCRdb called clonotypes with MiXCR, one entry per CDR3 protein. This sample has about 400,000 distinct CDR3 sequences, with 50% to 60% found just once. Source material: blood. The receptors were sampled from a man aged 55 to 70 in good health.

J is TRBJ2-6 and V is TRBV5-1; 11 bases agree with TRBD1. The germline CDR1 and CDR2 sequences are SGHRS and YFSETQ. The length of the CDR3 is 19 residues. V shed 3 bases, J shed 1 base, and the junction held 9 bases outside the gene matches. CDR3 nucleotides: TGCGCCAGCAGCTATTACAGGACAGGGGGCGCTTCTGGGGCCAACGTCCTGACTTTC. Translation gives CASSYYRTGGASGANVLTF.

CDR3 in DNA: TGTGCCAGCAGCACTAGCGCAACCTACGAGCAGTACTTC. Amino acid sequence: CASSTSATYEQYF. The chain combines TRBV7-2 with TRBJ2-4, with 7 positions matching TRBD2. The end of the DNA aligns better with TRBJ2-7, so the J call may be wrong. This CDR3 comprises 13 residues. Germline CDR1 and CDR2: SGHTA and FQGNSA.

This chain joins TRBV28 and TRBJ1-1; 7 nucleotides agree with TRBD1. Losses at the gene ends were 6 bases for V and 7 bases for J; bases not matched to a gene: 20. The CDR3 contains 17 residues. The germline V gene encodes CDR1 MDHEN and CDR2 SYDVKM. The CDR3 region has the DNA TGTGCCAGCAGCATTCGGGGCAGGGGGGCCCAGGGGAGTGAAGCTTTCTTT. Encoded protein: CASSIRGRGAQGSEAFF.

This chain joins TRBV3-1 and TRBJ1-5; D is undetermined. Germline V gene data show CDR1 as LGHDT and CDR2 as YNNKEL (reference sequence). The ends were cut back, 0 bases at V and 0 bases at J, with 6 bases in the middle. The CDR3 is 15 residues long. The CDR3 nucleotides read TGTGCCAGCAGCCAAGATGTCGGTAGCAATCAGCCCCAGCATTTT. Amino acid sequence: CASSQDVGSNQPQHF.

J is TRBJ2-4 and V is TRBV18, with 9 bases matching TRBD1. CDR3 size: 18 residues. Trimming at V came to 2 bases and at J to 2 bases, leaving 10 bases not matched to a gene. Germline lookup yields CDR1 KGHSH and CDR2 LQKENI. This CDR3 reads CASSPGTGSSVSKNIQYF. CDR3 DNA: TGTGCCAGCTCACCAGGGACAGGGAGTTCAGTGTCCAAAAACATTCAGTACTTC.

This clonotype was seen a single time. V usage is TRBV14 and J usage is TRBJ1-1; D gene ambiguous. The CDR3 is 17 amino acids. CDR1 SGHDN and CDR2 FVKESK come from the germline V gene. The V gene lost 3 bases and the J gene lost 1 base, with 18 bases spanning the gap. The DNA of the CDR3 is TGTGCCAGCAGCCACGGTCGAGGAGGGAATTGGAACACTGAAGCTTTCTTT. Translating gives CASSHGRGGNWNTEAFF.

The V gene is TRBV12-3 or TRBV12-4, the J gene TRBJ2-4; D remains unclear. The J call could be wrong; TRBJ2-7 is a better fit for the DNA end. The CDR3 loop spans 13 amino acids. The CDR3 spells CASSLLWAYEQYF. CDR3 sequence (DNA): TGTGCCAGCAGCCTCCTCTGGGCCTACGAGCAGTACTTC.

Concerning this clonotype: A much larger clonotype is one base distant, so this may be a read error. The V gene is TRBV11-2, the J gene TRBJ2-5; D remains unclear. The V gene's germline CDR1 is SGHAT and CDR2 FQNNGV. This CDR3 has 14 residues. The ends were cut back, 2 bases at V and 4 bases at J, with 11 bases in the middle. The CDR3 DNA sequence: TGTGCCAGCAGCTTAAGCCAGGCACGAGAGACCCAGTACTTC. Protein product: CASSLSQARETQYF.

This clonotype was detected only once. The chain joins TRBV20-1 to TRBJ2-3; D is tentatively TRBD1 or TRBD2 (6 bases each). Trimming removed 0 bases at V and 5 bases at J, with 12 bases between. The CDR3 has 14 residues. Germline V CDR1 and CDR2: DFQATT, SNEGSKA (reference sequence). The CDR3 here is CSARDRRGEDTQYF. The DNA for the CDR3 is TGCAGTGCTAGAGATCGTAGGGGGGAAGATACGCAGTATTTT.

The rearrangement joins TRBV12-3 or TRBV12-4 to TRBJ1-5; a possible D gene is TRBD1 (6 bases). Trimming took 5 bases from V and 3 from J, leaving 14 bases between them. The CDR3 has 15 residues. The CDR3 sequence is CASSPGGGSNQPQHF. The CDR3 nucleotides are TGTGCCAGCAGTCCCGGCGGGGGCTCCAATCAGCCCCAGCATTTT.

This clonotype has a count of ten or more. This chain uses TRBV18 with TRBJ2-7, with D tentatively TRBD1 (5 bases). The ends were cut back, 3 bases at V and 2 bases at J, with 11 bases in the middle. Per germline, CDR1 KGHSH and CDR2 LQKENI. The CDR3 covers 14 residues. CDR3 in amino acids: CASSPGRVAYEQYF. CDR3 nucleotide sequence: TGTGCCAGCTCACCTGGCAGGGTGGCCTACGAGCAGTACTTC.

The J gene is TRBJ2-1, the V gene TRBV13; either TRBD1 or TRBD2 may fit D (6 bases each). The DNA end is more similar to TRBJ2-7, so the J call may be wrong. The CDR3 loop spans 17 amino acids. CDR1 and CDR2 from the germline V gene are PRHDT and FYEKMQ (reference sequence). CDR3 nucleotide sequence: TGTGCCAGCACCTCTGGGGGCGGGGCCGACTCCTACAATGAGCAGTACTTC. It yields the protein CASTSGGGADSYNEQYF.

The DNA for the CDR3 is TGTGCCAGCAGCTTAGTCCGGGGAGCGGTTGCAGATACGCAGTATTTT. This sequence encodes CASSLVRGAVADTQYF. The chain uses TRBV11-2 and TRBJ2-3; weak D call: TRBD2 (5 bases). Trimming shortened V by 1 base and J by 4 bases, and 15 bases separated the two germline ends. CDR3 length: 16 residues. Per germline, CDR1 SGHAT and CDR2 FQNNGV.

This chain uses TRBV5-6 with TRBJ2-2; no clear D gene. This CDR3 has 12 residues. Germline V gene lookup returns CDR1 SGHDT and CDR2 YYEEEE. Between the trimmed V and J ends, which lost 2 bases and 8 bases, there was a span of 7 bases. The CDR3 region is CASSFPLGELFF. Here the CDR3 DNA reads TGTGCCAGCAGCTTTCCTCTAGGGGAGCTGTTTTTT.

This clonotype was recorded once. The V and J genes are TRBV27 and TRBJ1-5, with D perhaps matching TRBD1 (5 bases). Germline values: CDR1 MNHEY, CDR2 SMNVEV (reference sequence). CDR3 length equals 18 residues. Trimming left V 6 bases short and J 2 bases short, with 23 bases between. The CDR3 region has the DNA TGTGCCAGCAGAGGGGTAGGGTCCGGCGGAATAGGCAATCAGCCCCAGCATTTT. Translated: CASRGVGSGGIGNQPQHF.

The chain is built from TRBV28 and TRBJ2-4, with D perhaps given as TRBD1 or TRBD2 (5 bases each). Trimming removed 3 bases at V and 6 bases at J, with 12 bases between. Per the germline V gene, CDR1 is MDHEN and CDR2 is SYDVKM. This CDR3 comprises 14 residues. The CDR3, as DNA: TGTGCCAGCAGTTTTAGTCGGGGCTTAAACATTCAGTACTTC. Translated, it gives CASSFSRGLNIQYF.

This clonotype was observed once. The chain uses TRBV29-1 and TRBJ1-4; 8 bases are a match to TRBD1. The V and J ends lost 8 bases and 0 bases, in that order; junction bases with no gene match: 8. Per germline, CDR1 SQVTM and CDR2 ANQGSEA. The CDR3 spans 15 residues. CDR3 region: CSLRTGKTTNEKLFF. The CDR3 region has the DNA TGCAGCCTGCGGACAGGGAAAACAACTAATGAAAAACTGTTTTTT.

The chain is built from TRBV24-1 and TRBJ2-2; D ambiguous. Looked up from germline, CDR1 is KGHDR and CDR2 is SFDVKD. Trimming cost V 4 bases and J 2 bases, with 1 base left between them. The CDR3 is 12 amino acids. CDR3 amino acids: CATSENTGELFF. The CDR3 bases are TGTGCCACCAGTGAAAACACCGGGGAGCTGTTTTTT.

Concerning this clonotype itself: This could be a read error, since a much larger clone is one nucleotide away. The rearrangement joins TRBV4-2 to TRBJ1-2; 7 bases match TRBD1. After removal of 4 bases from V and 3 bases from J, the junction contained 2 bases not matched to a gene. The length of the CDR3 is 13 residues. Germline V lookup: CDR1 LGHNA, CDR2 YNFKEQ. The CDR3 reads CASSRDSDYGYTF. CDR3 sequence (DNA): TGTGCCAGCAGCCGGGACAGCGACTATGGCTACACCTTC.

The J gene is TRBJ2-3, the V gene TRBV15; D uncertain. This CDR3 comprises 14 residues. V was pared by 0 bases and J by 1 base, with 5 bases between. Germline V gives CDR1 LNHNV, CDR2 YYDKDF (reference sequence). The CDR3 nucleotides read TGTGCCACCAGCAGAGATTCCGGCACAGATACGCAGTATTTT. This codes for CATSRDSGTDTQYF. The full variable domain, rest sourced from reference TRBV15 and TRBJ2-3, is DAMVIQNPRYQVTQFGKPVTLSCSQTLNHNVMYWYQQKSSQAPKLLFHYYDKDFNNEADTPDNFQSRRPNTSFCFLDIRSPGLGDTAMYLCATSRDSGTDTQYFGPGTRLTVL.